This record covers a single TCR beta chain. As yet, its antigen is unknown. These data are taken from a study of human thymus T cells. Notes on the study in general: V and J genes seemed to be used with bias in thymic and blood repertoires.

Measured with immunoSEQ multiplex PCR; TCRdb has only the in-frame clones, and not every one. The top ten hold around 0.024% of the sample, which has some 130,000 clones, more than 90% seen once. Thymic tissue was derived from resections collected during corrective heart surgery. Trimming stripped 4 bases from V and 5 bases from J, with 5 bases between. This CDR3 comprises 12 residues. In germline, CDR1 is MGHDK, CDR2 SYGVNS. The sequence came from a boy younger than two with a congenital heart defect but otherwise immunologically healthy. This sequence joins TRBV25-1 and TRBJ2-2; D is undetermined. The sample consisted of thymus tissue. The CDR3 here is CASSVGTGELFF. The DNA for the CDR3 is TGTGCCAGCAGTGTAGGAACCGGGGAGCTGTTTTTT. Using reference TRBV25-1 and TRBJ2-2 for the parts outside the CDR3, the full variable domain is EADIYQTPRYLVIGTGKKITLECSQTMGHDKMYWYQQDPGMELHLIHYSYGVNSTEKGDLSSESTVSRIRTEHFPLTLESARPSHTSQYLCASSVGTGELFFGEGSRLTVL.